The 7 T cell receptor beta chains below all came from one sample that was sequenced in a study of T cell responses to AZD1222 COVID-19 vaccine. Repertoires were generated with immunoSEQ multiplex PCR, while TCRdb's copy carries only in-frame clones and drops some. The profile covers around 140,000 clones, with about 92% appearing a single time and less than 15% taken by the ten largest. The material was peripheral blood, obtained after recovery from COVID-19. These TCRs come from an adult who had recovered from COVID-19.

This chain uses TRBV14 with TRBJ2-2; D unclear. The CDR3 covers 15 residues. Germline lookup yields CDR1 SGHDN and CDR2 FVKESK. V was shortened by 4 bases and J by 1 base, with 10 bases between the two germline ends. The CDR3 nucleotides read TGTGCCAGCAGCCTGATTGCAGGGAACACCGGGGAGCTGTTTTTT. This translates into CASSLIAGNTGELFF.

This chain links TRBV3-1 (or the pseudogene TRBV3-2) with TRBJ1-3; the D is unclear. V gave up 3 bases and J gave up 0 bases, with 6 bases separating them. CDR1 and CDR2 (germline): LGHDT, YNNKEL (reference sequence). The CDR3 totals 14 residues. The CDR3 region is CASSHSISGNTIYF. The CDR3 DNA reads as TGTGCCAGCAGCCATAGCATCTCTGGAAACACCATATATTTT.

The genes are TRBV27 and TRBJ1-1; D is unclear. Germline loops: CDR1 MNHEY, CDR2 SMNVEV (reference sequence). The ends were cut back, 3 bases at V and 2 bases at J, with 7 bases in the middle. This CDR3 has 13 amino acids. The CDR3 loop is CASSFSVNTEAFF. CDR3 sequence (DNA): TGTGCCAGCAGTTTTTCAGTCAACACTGAAGCTTTCTTT.

Written as DNA, the CDR3 is TGTGCCAGCAGCCCCTCGGGACAGGGGACCACTGAAGCTTTCTTT. Translating it yields CASSPSGQGTTEAFF. The chain joins TRBV3-1 (or the pseudogene TRBV3-2) to TRBJ1-1; TRBD1 matches 10 bases. The CDR3 has 15 residues. V dropped 4 bases and J dropped 4; count of bases not matched to a gene: 6. The germline V gene encodes CDR1 LGHDT and CDR2 YNNKEL (reference sequence).

This clone was seen once. V is TRBV5-1 and J is TRBJ2-3, with a weak D call TRBD2 (5 bases). From germline, CDR1 is SGHRS and CDR2 YFSETQ. The CDR3 consists of 14 residues. V lost 4 bases and J lost 2, with 11 bases in between. CDR3 region: CASSAGMLTDTQYF. The CDR3 bases are TGCGCCAGCAGCGCCGGGATGCTCACAGATACGCAGTATTTT.

This chain connects TRBV27 to TRBJ2-7, with unresolved D. The germline gives CDR1 MNHEY, CDR2 SMNVEV (reference sequence). The CDR3 runs 15 residues. V shed 6 bases and J shed 4 bases, with 19 bases lying between them. This CDR3 reads CASRSVGSSVYEQYF. The CDR3 DNA is TGTGCCAGCAGAAGTGTAGGATCATCCGTTTACGAGCAGTACTTC.

CDR3 loop: CASSLGLNDGINYGYTF. Written as DNA, the CDR3 is TGTGCCAGCTCACTGGGTCTCAATGACGGAATTAACTATGGCTACACCTTC. J is TRBJ1-2 and V is TRBV18; D not certain. This CDR3 has 17 amino acids. V was shortened by 4 bases and J by 1 base, with 19 bases between the two germline ends. CDR1 and CDR2 from the germline V gene are KGHSH and LQKENI.